Described below is a single T cell receptor beta chain sequence and its context. This clone was seen once. Its target antigen remains unknown. Qualities for individual bases were not recorded, and no much larger clone is one base off. The library came from the immunoSEQ multiplex PCR assay. The immuneACCESS repertoire file appears here via TCRdb, limited to in-frame rearrangements. These files lack a portion of the clones; in checked studies, under half of the deficit traces to unresolved V genes, and the cause of the others is not known. Recorded for this sample are some 15,000 clones; over 80% of them occurred a single time. In total, the top ten clones hold about 6.4% of the sample. The sample comes from a study of CD4+ T cells in melanoma (dated 2022 in TCRdb). As for the study more broadly: Neoantigen-specific CD4+ T cells in human melanoma were investigated in the study.

Patients with melanoma were used as donors. Overall study results and their limits: Neoantigen-specific CD4+ T cells in melanoma were reported to show diverse differentiation states. The report described a correlation between neoantigen-specific CD4+ T cells and the function of CD8+ T cells, macrophages and B cells.

CDR1 and CDR2, per the germline V gene, are SGHRS and YFSETQ. The CDR3 measures 16 amino acids from cysteine to phenylalanine. The sequence is cut down to CDR3 DNA, 48 bases in frame from base 1. The germline ends are 17 bases apart after V is trimmed by 1 base and J by 4 bases. This receptor was obtained from a human donor with melanoma. The V gene is TRBV5-1 and the J gene is TRBJ1-2, with TRBD1 perhaps the D gene, on 5 matching bases. The sequenced material came from cells from a culture (not recorded whether cultured in vitro). The DNA reads TGCGCCAGCAGCTTGCCTAAAGGGGCTCATCCCTATGGCTACACCTTC. Translated, this gives CASSLPKGAHPYGYTF.